This T cell receptor (beta chain) derives from a study of T cells in Graves' hyperthyroidism and ophthalmopathy. The germline V gene encodes CDR1 MNHEY and CDR2 SVGAGI. The CDR3 has 13 amino acids. Trimming removed 2 bases at V and 8 bases at J, with 12 bases between. Researchers amplified the TCR beta CDR3 regions from RNA transcripts. RT-PCR in the first round (using the HTBI primer set) targeted the TCR CDR3. TCRdb analysed the multiplex PCR reads with MiXCR anew, one entry per CDR3 protein. This sample has 500,000 to 650,000 distinct CDR3 sequences, with approximately 49% found just once. Exclusion followed for patients with uncontrolled infection, other autoimmune disease, pregnancy or lactation. Clinical symptoms, serum thyroxine and TRAb, thyroid ultrasound and orbital computed tomography were used for the diagnoses. This clonotype was found many times. Its antigen is still unknown. Regarding the study as a whole: Model output signaled ophthalmopathy a median approximately 6 months ahead of onset. Most clonotypes expanded in the thyroid (above 0.001) were also present in blood.

The specimen sequenced was peripheral blood or thyroid tissue (not recorded which). This TCR was recovered from an adult woman with Graves' disease, either hyperthyroidism or ophthalmopathy (not recorded which). V usage is TRBV6-5 and J usage is TRBJ1-2, with TRBD1 as a possible D gene (6 bases). The CDR3 DNA reads TGTGCCAGCAGTTACGGGGGGGCGGGCGGCTACACCTTC. Protein sequence: CASSYGGAGGYTF.